This is a list of T cell receptor beta chains from one sample in a study of blood T cell repertoires in COVID-19. Sequenced by immunoSEQ multiplex PCR; TCRdb stores in-frame clones only, minus some. The table shows some 370,000 clones, with under 85% occurring only once. Sequenced input: PBMCs or T cells enriched from blood (not recorded which). The receptors derive from a woman aged 50 to 60 who had recovered from COVID-19. Each CDR3 is given with its conserved first and last residue. The order of the fields is D gene, V gene, J gene, clone size, CDR3 protein, CDR3 DNA. A D gene is named only where the DNA matches it firmly. For some rows the clone size is stated as once, few or many, or as a class when expanded; others skip it.

-	TRBV29-1	TRBJ1-1	-	CSVVKNTEAFF	TGCAGCGTTGTCAAGAACACTGAAGCTTTCTTT
-	TRBV6-5	TRBJ1-2	-	CASRPTGYGYTF	TGTGCCAGCAGGCCGACAGGCTATGGCTACACCTTC
-	TRBV6-5	TRBJ2-7	-	CASREGPLVSYEQYF	TGTGCCAGCAGGGAGGGACCACTCGTGTCCTACGAGCAGTACTTC
-	TRBV30	TRBJ1-5	-	CAWRAPGGGNQPQHF	TGTGCCTGGAGAGCCCCCGGAGGCGGCAATCAGCCCCAGCATTTT
TRBD1	TRBV3-1/TRBV3-2	TRBJ1-1	-	CASSHGTGGWTEAFF	TGTGCCAGCAGCCACGGGACAGGGGGCTGGACTGAAGCTTTCTTT
-	TRBV7-2	TRBJ1-2	few	CASSLAGAQGNYGYTF	TGTGCCAGCAGCTTAGCGGGGGCGCAGGGTAACTATGGCTACACCTTC
-	TRBV4-1	TRBJ2-3	-	CASSTELGRRADTQYF	TGCGCCAGCAGTACGGAGCTAGGTAGACGGGCAGATACGCAGTATTTT
TRBD1	TRBV7-3	TRBJ2-1	few	CASSSLTGSYNEQFF	TGTGCCAGCAGCTCACTGACAGGGTCCTACAATGAGCAGTTCTTC
TRBD1	TRBV7-9	TRBJ1-3	few	CASSPRTGAGNTIYF	TGTGCCAGCAGCCCACGGACAGGGGCTGGAAACACCATATATTTT
TRBD1	TRBV14	TRBJ1-4	-	CASSQYGTGENEKLFF	TGTGCCAGCAGCCAATACGGGACAGGGGAAAATGAAAAACTGTTTTTT
TRBD1	TRBV7-2	TRBJ2-7	many	CASSLAGGAGGKQYF	TGTGCCAGCAGCTTAGCGGGTGGGGCAGGGGGAAAGCAGTACTTC
-	TRBV7-9	TRBJ1-6	-	CASSLGGGEYSPLHF	TGTGCCAGCAGCTTAGGGGGGGGAGAGTATTCACCCCTCCACTTT
-	TRBV5-6	TRBJ1-2	-	CASSLESYGYTF	TGTGCCAGCAGCTTGGAGAGCTATGGCTACACCTTC
-	TRBV6-2/TRBV6-3	TRBJ1-2	once	CASSSSLRGYGYTF	TGTGCCAGCAGCTCTTCTCTCCGGGGTTATGGCTACACCTTC
-	TRBV19	TRBJ1-2	-	CASSFFGGASDGYTF	TGTGCCAGTAGTTTTTTCGGCGGGGCATCAGATGGCTACACCTTC
-	TRBV11-2	TRBJ2-1	-	CASSRYNEQFF	TGTGCCAGCAGCCGCTACAATGAGCAGTTCTTC
-	TRBV2	TRBJ1-5	-	CASSDLQGRTFNQPQHF	TGTGCCAGCAGTGACCTACAGGGTAGAACTTTCAATCAGCCCCAGCATTTT
-	TRBV2	TRBJ1-2	-	CAIAGRGGNYGYTF	TGTGCCATCGCCGGGCGAGGGGGTAACTATGGCTACACCTTC
TRBD1	TRBV30	TRBJ1-2	-	CAWSVKGAYGYTF	TGTGCCTGGAGTGTAAAGGGGGCCTATGGCTACACCTTC
TRBD2	TRBV10-3	TRBJ2-7	once	CATSTREGQYF	TGTGCCACCAGCACGCGGGAGGGGCAGTACTTC
-	TRBV30	TRBJ1-1	-	CAWSADRNTEAFF	TGTGCCTGGAGTGCAGACAGAAACACTGAAGCTTTCTTT
-	TRBV7-2	TRBJ1-6	few	CASSLVPGNSPLHF	TGTGCCAGCAGCTTAGTTCCAGGGAATTCACCCCTCCACTTT
-	TRBV27	TRBJ2-2	-	CASSIGSTGELFF	TGTGCCAGCAGCATAGGGAGCACCGGGGAGCTGTTTTTT
TRBD1	TRBV19	TRBJ2-1	-	CASSSARDRDNNEQFF	TGTGCCAGTAGCTCCGCCAGGGACAGGGACAACAATGAGCAGTTCTTC
-	TRBV10-1	TRBJ1-5	once	CASSPGTIISYSNQPQHF	TGCGCCAGCAGTCCCGGGACAATCATTTCGTATAGCAATCAGCCCCAGCATTTT
TRBD2	TRBV7-9	TRBJ2-1	-	CASSSRGGQGVYNEQFF	TGTGCCAGCAGCTCCCGGGGAGGGCAAGGGGTCTACAATGAGCAGTTCTTC
-	TRBV18	TRBJ1-2	once	CASSPGTAGEYGYTF	TGTGCCAGCTCACCTGGGACTGCGGGGGAATATGGCTACACCTTC
-	TRBV20-1	TRBJ2-1	-	CSAQGNEQFF	TGCAGTGCTCAGGGGAATGAGCAGTTCTTC
TRBD2	TRBV2	TRBJ2-1	-	CASRGGTSGSSGEQFF	TGTGCCAGCAGGGGGGGGACTAGCGGGAGTAGTGGTGAGCAGTTCTTC
TRBD1	TRBV4-3	TRBJ2-7	-	CASSQDWRQGYEQYF	TGCGCCAGCAGCCAAGATTGGAGACAGGGCTACGAGCAGTACTTC
-	TRBV28	TRBJ1-4	-	CASSLTGGTTNEKLFF	TGTGCCAGCAGTTTGACAGGAGGTACAACTAATGAAAAACTGTTTTTT
-	TRBV7-9	TRBJ2-5	-	CASSPQNQETQYF	TGTGCCAGCAGCCCCCAGAATCAAGAGACCCAGTACTTC
TRBD2	TRBV7-2	TRBJ2-2	few	CASSSLGRLANTGELFF	TGTGCCAGCAGCTCCCTTGGGAGACTAGCTAACACCGGGGAGCTGTTTTTT